The clone carrying this TCR beta chain has just a few counts. Its matching antigen is unknown. Unique molecular identifiers tagged the TCRbeta library. TCRdb re-analysed the PCR reads in MiXCR, keeping a single row per CDR3 protein. The sample records roughly 420,000 distinct CDR3 sequences, around 15% being singletons. The sample originates from a study of T-cell reconstitution after alpha-beta-depleted transplantation in children. Study-level results: T-cell numbers and diversity one year post-transplant derived largely from freshly generated T cells. About two months after transplant, alpha-beta T cells reportedly came from several hundred expanded graft clones.

The CDR3 has 15 residues. CDR1 and CDR2 from the germline V gene are SQVTM and ANQGSEA. V shed 3 bases and J shed 4 bases, with 18 bases lying between them. The sequencing used PBMCs, mostly from graft donor cells, collected 360 days after TCRalphabeta/CD19-depleted stem cell transplant. The receptor's source is a boy under two years old who had a stem cell transplant for Wiskott-Aldrich syndrome, so the T cells may come from the graft donor. This sequence joins TRBV29-1 and TRBJ1-2, with D tentatively TRBD1 (5 bases). The CDR3 spells CSVDRLLDKSYGYTF. The CDR3 bases are TGCAGCGTTGACAGGTTGTTGGACAAGAGCTATGGCTACACCTTC. The whole variable domain, remainder taken from reference TRBV29-1 and TRBJ1-2, is SAVISQKPSRDICQRGTSLTIQCQVDSQVTMMFWYRQQPGQSLTLIATANQGSEATYESGFVIDKFPISRPNLTFSTLTVSNMSPEDSSIYLCSVDRLLDKSYGYTFGSGTRLTVV.